Here is one TCR beta chain with its context. Ages ranged from roughly 18 to 100 years, with residence in about 24 US areas. Participant reports of clinical history set cohort assignment. In the original analysis: Estimation of nucleated cell counts relied on the amplification of reference gene primers. Assay used: immunoSEQ multiplex PCR; TCRdb lists only in-frame clones, some missing. D and trimming were read from the DNA, whereas the V and J calls and clone size are those reported in that table. The data contain about 400,000 clones, roughly 88% of them seen just once; the ten biggest clones take up approximately 2.1%. This specimen comes from a study of blood T cell repertoires in COVID-19. The germline V gene has CDR1 WNHNN and CDR2 SYGVQD (reference sequence). This CDR3 has 13 amino acids. Trimming left V 0 bases short and J 9 bases short, with 9 bases between.

Sequenced input: PBMCs or T cells enriched from blood (not recorded which). The chain employs TRBV10-1 and TRBJ2-1; no reliable D call. The TCR sequence derives from a woman aged 40 to 50 with acute COVID-19. CDR3 in amino acids: CASSESPLGEQFF. The CDR3 nucleotides read TGCGCCAGCAGTGAGTCCCCTCTCGGTGAGCAGTTCTTC.